The 17 T cell receptor beta chains reported below all come from one sample, sequenced in a study of T cell responses to AZD1222 COVID-19 vaccine. Data came from immunoSEQ multiplex PCR; TCRdb stores just in-frame clones and leaves some out. Here the sample spans 90,000 to 120,000 clones, roughly nine tenths being singletons. The specimen was peripheral blood, collected on day 0 of MenACWY control vaccination. These receptors came from an adult in good health.

CDR3 amino acids: CASRQGTETQYF. The CDR3 DNA sequence: TGTGCCAGTCGACAGGGGACGGAGACCCAGTACTTC. This chain uses TRBV28 with TRBJ2-5; 8 positions match TRBD1. Per the germline V gene, CDR1 is MDHEN and CDR2 is SYDVKM. This CDR3 spans 12 amino acids. After removal of 9 bases from V and 5 bases from J, the junction contained 5 bases not matched to a gene. The complete variable domain, with remaining parts taken from reference TRBV28 and TRBJ2-5, reads DVKVTQSSRYLVKRTGEKVFLECVQDMDHENMFWYRQDPGLGLRLIYFSYDVKMKEKGDIPEGYSVSREKKERFSLILESASTNQTSMYLCASRQGTETQYFGPGTRLLVL.

The chain uses TRBV9 and TRBJ1-6; no firm D call. This CDR3 is built from 15 residues. V lost 6 bases, J lost 7 bases, and 17 bases lay in between. The germline V gene has CDR1 SGDLS and CDR2 YYNGEE. For the CDR3, the DNA is TGTGCCAGCACCCCCCCCGTTGGGAAAAATTCACCCCTCCACTTT. This codes for CASTPPVGKNSPLHF. The full variable domain, with the rest looked up from reference TRBV9 and TRBJ1-6, is DSGVTQTPKHLITATGQRVTLRCSPRSGDLSVYWYQQSLDQGLQFLIQYYNGEERAKGNILERFSAQQFPDLHSELNLSSLELGDSALYFCASTPPVGKNSPLHFGNGTRLTVT.

Only a few counts were recorded for this clone. CDR3 nucleotide sequence: TGTGCCAGCGGGACAGGCCTTCGGAGATATAATTCACCCCTCCACTTT. Translated, it gives CASGTGLRRYNSPLHF. This chain connects TRBV27 to TRBJ1-6, with 8 bases matching TRBD1. Germline V gene sequence: CDR1 MNHEY, CDR2 SMNVEV (reference sequence). J gave up 4 bases and V 8 bases, and 10 bases lay outside the gene matches. The CDR3 spans 16 residues.

The rearrangement links TRBV4-1 to TRBJ1-1; 7 nucleotides align to TRBD1. This CDR3 is built from 16 residues. Germline CDR1 is MGHRA and CDR2 is YSYEKL. After removal of 0 bases from V and 0 bases from J, the junction contained 4 bases not matched to a gene. CDR3 nucleotide sequence: TGCGCCAGCAGCCAAGATTTTGGGACAGTGAACACTGAAGCTTTCTTT. Encoded protein: CASSQDFGTVNTEAFF.

This chain uses TRBV27 with TRBJ1-3; D is undetermined. The V gene lost 7 bases and the J gene lost 2 bases, with 15 bases spanning the gap. This CDR3 contains 15 residues. Germline V lookup: CDR1 MNHEY, CDR2 SMNVEV (reference sequence). This CDR3 reads CASTLRGQPGNTIYF. The DNA for the CDR3 is TGTGCCAGCACCCTACGGGGTCAACCTGGAAACACCATATATTTT.

The chain couples TRBV4-3 to TRBJ2-7; a possible D gene is TRBD2 (5 bases). Between the trimmed V and J ends, which lost 4 bases and 5 bases, there was a span of 18 bases. Germline CDR1 reads LGHNA; CDR2 reads YSLEER. The CDR3 is 15 amino acids. CDR3 sequence (DNA): TGCGCCAGCAGCCCGACTGGTCTTGGGAGAGACGAGCAGTACTTC. Translation gives CASSPTGLGRDEQYF.

V and J are TRBV30 and TRBJ1-6, with a possible D match to TRBD1 (5 bases). This CDR3 has 17 amino acids. V was clipped by 0 bases and J by 5 bases, with 17 bases between them. The germline V gene encodes CDR1 GTSNPN and CDR2 SVGIG (reference sequence). The CDR3 nucleotides read TGTGCCTGGAGTGTACGGGCCGGGGGTCGGGATAATTCACCCCTCCACTTT. This codes for CAWSVRAGGRDNSPLHF.

This chain joins TRBV5-3 and TRBJ2-3; 9 nucleotides line up with TRBD2. TRBV5-3 is filed as an ORF, its function uncertain. The CDR3 is made up of 21 amino acids. Trimming at V came to 4 bases and at J to 1 base, leaving 22 bases not matched to a gene. This chain's CDR3 is CARSVLPRGSGGFLGTDTQYF. The CDR3 DNA follows: TGTGCCAGAAGCGTGCTCCCGAGGGGTAGCGGGGGCTTCCTAGGCACAGATACGCAGTATTTT.

This chain connects TRBV10-3 to TRBJ1-1; perhaps TRBD1 as D (5 bases). Germline V CDR1 and CDR2: ENHRY, SYGVKD. The CDR3 has 11 residues. Trimming removed 8 bases at V and 8 bases at J, with 12 bases between. As DNA, the CDR3 is TGTGCCATCCGAGGGGCGTGGGAAGCTTTCTTT. Translating gives CAIRGAWEAFF.

The genes are TRBV5-1 and TRBJ1-4; possible D gene TRBD1, 6 bases. V lost 5 bases and J 7 bases, leaving 21 bases between the germline ends. Germline-derived CDR1 and CDR2 are SGHRS and YFSETQ. CDR3 length: 16 residues. Here the CDR3 reads CASRPSSSGEGEKLFF. DNA of the CDR3: TGCGCCAGCAGGCCGTCATCGTCAGGGGAGGGTGAAAAACTGTTTTTT.

The chain carries TRBV27 and TRBJ2-7; D ambiguous. The germline gives CDR1 MNHEY, CDR2 SMNVEV (reference sequence). This CDR3 is built from 13 residues. Deletions cut 5 bases from V and 0 bases from J, with 8 bases between. The CDR3 sequence is CASSASPSYEQYF. The CDR3 DNA sequence: TGTGCCAGCAGTGCAAGCCCCTCCTACGAGCAGTACTTC.

V usage is TRBV6-1 and J usage is TRBJ1-2; D call uncertain. Germline V gene data show CDR1 as MNHNS and CDR2 as SASEGT. Trimming cost V 1 base and J 5 bases, with 8 bases left between them. The length of the CDR3 is 13 residues. This CDR3 is CASSEDLWYGYTF. As DNA, the CDR3 is TGTGCCAGCAGTGAAGACCTATGGTATGGCTACACCTTC.

V is TRBV5-4 and J is TRBJ2-2; D gene unclear. This CDR3 contains 12 residues. From germline, CDR1 is SGHNT and CDR2 YYREEE (reference sequence). Deletions cut 3 bases from V and 2 bases from J, with 2 bases between. The CDR3, as DNA: TGTGCCAGCAGCTACAACACCGGGGAGCTGTTTTTT. It specifies CASSYNTGELFF.

The CDR3 bases are TGTGCCAGCGTACGGGGTGGGACGCCCGGAAACTATGGCTACACCTTC. Its translation: CASVRGGTPGNYGYTF. The chain joins TRBV19 to TRBJ1-2; tentative D call: TRBD1 (5 bases). The CDR3 runs 16 residues. CDR1 and CDR2 (germline): LNHDA, SQIVND (reference sequence). Deletions cut 9 bases from V and 2 bases from J, with 22 bases between.

This clone has just one count. This sequence joins TRBV5-1 and TRBJ2-1; TRBD1 aligns across 8 bases. Germline V gene data show CDR1 as SGHRS and CDR2 as YFSETQ. V shed 5 bases, J shed 5 bases, and the junction held 6 bases outside the gene matches. The CDR3 runs 14 residues. The CDR3 nucleotides read TGCGCCAGCAGTCGGGACAGGAGGGACAATGAGCAGTTCTTC. Amino acid sequence: CASSRDRRDNEQFF.

This chain links TRBV5-1 with TRBJ2-7; no clear D. The CDR3 length is 13 residues. CDR1 and CDR2 from the germline V gene are SGHRS and YFSETQ. V gave up 2 bases and J gave up 0 bases, with 6 bases separating them. The DNA for the CDR3 is TGCGCCAGCAGCTTTGGGGTCTCCTACGAGCAGTACTTC. Translated, it gives CASSFGVSYEQYF.

V and J are TRBV29-1 and TRBJ1-1; 8 nucleotides agree with TRBD1. Trimming cost V 6 bases and J 0 bases; bases outside gene matches: 6. The CDR3 consists of 14 residues. CDR1 is SQVTM and CDR2 is ANQGSEA in the germline V gene. CDR3 nucleotides: TGCAGCGTCCTCTGGGACAGGATGAACACTGAAGCTTTCTTT. Translation: CSVLWDRMNTEAFF.